What follows are 14 T cell receptor beta chains derived from one specimen sequenced in a study of identical twins. MiXCR was run by TCRdb on the 5' RACE reads, yielding one entry per CDR3 protein. The sample lists roughly 770,000 distinct CDR3 sequences, over 15% occurring once. The same sample was also studied in work on T cells expressing NK-cell markers.

Sample: PBMCs. The source is a woman under 30 in good health.

This chain's CDR3 is CASSIALVFGAYNEQFF. The DNA for the CDR3 is TGTGCCAGTAGTATCGCTTTAGTATTCGGCGCCTACAATGAGCAGTTCTTC. V gene TRBV19 combines with J gene TRBJ2-1; D is ambiguous. The CDR3 is 17 amino acids. V shed 3 bases and J shed 2 bases, with 17 bases lying between them. The germline CDR1 and CDR2 sequences are LNHDA and SQIVND (reference sequence).

The chain carries TRBV10-3 and TRBJ2-3; the match to TRBD2 covers 7 bases. V lost 2 bases, J lost 6 bases, and 2 bases stayed unmatched. This CDR3 has 13 residues. CDR1 and CDR2 from the germline V gene are ENHRY and SYGVKD. This CDR3 reads CAISETGGDTQYF. In DNA, the CDR3 is TGTGCCATCAGTGAGACGGGGGGTGATACGCAGTATTTT.

In this sample, this clonotype turned up a few times. The V and J genes are TRBV6-5 and TRBJ1-3; no definite D call. Germline loops: CDR1 MNHEY, CDR2 SVGAGI. Trimming took off 2 bases at V and 0 bases at J, with 8 bases between the two ends. The CDR3 runs to 15 residues. The CDR3 loop is CASSYDTRSGNTIYF. DNA for the CDR3: TGTGCCAGCAGTTACGACACGCGCTCTGGAAACACCATATATTTT.

The V gene is TRBV4-2, the J gene TRBJ2-1; tentatively, D is TRBD2 (6 bases). Germline loops: CDR1 LGHNA, CDR2 YNFKEQ. With 3 bases removed from V and 10 bases from J, the gap between germline ends came to 16 bases. There are 14 residues in the CDR3. The CDR3 coding sequence is TGTGCCAGCAGCCATCCGGGACTTGATGGGGAGCAGTTCTTC. It translates to CASSHPGLDGEQFF.

This clonotype was found a few times. This chain links TRBV20-1 with TRBJ2-7; D ambiguous. Trimming removed 7 bases at V and 3 bases at J, with 13 bases between. The CDR3 has 12 residues. Germline V gene sequence: CDR1 DFQATT, CDR2 SNEGSKA (reference sequence). CDR3 nucleotide sequence: TGCAGTGGGCGTGGCGAAGGCTACGAGCAGTACTTC. Encoded protein: CSGRGEGYEQYF.

This clonotype was counted only a few times. J is TRBJ2-3 and V is TRBV28, with D possibly matching TRBD2 (7 bases). The V end lost 10 bases, the J end lost 6 bases, and 20 bases lay between the germline ends. The V gene's germline CDR1 is MDHEN and CDR2 SYDVKM. This CDR3 contains 14 residues. The chain's CDR3 is CAIQGGGILDTQYF. The CDR3 DNA reads TGTGCCATCCAGGGAGGGGGGATCCTGGATACGCAGTATTTT. The full variable domain, completed using reference TRBV28 and TRBJ2-3, is DVKVTQSSRYLVKRTGEKVFLECVQDMDHENMFWYRQDPGLGLRLIYFSYDVKMKEKGDIPEGYSVSREKKERFSLILESASTNQTSMYLCAIQGGGILDTQYFGPGTRLTVL.

This clonotype was counted only a few times. The chain combines TRBV4-3 with TRBJ2-1; D may be TRBD2 (6 bases). The V end lost 0 bases, the J end lost 4 bases, and 13 bases lay between the germline ends. The germline V gene encodes CDR1 LGHNA and CDR2 YSLEER. This CDR3 has 16 residues. The CDR3 reads CASSQEASGLYNEQFF. Here the CDR3 DNA reads TGCGCCAGCAGCCAAGAGGCAAGCGGACTATACAATGAGCAGTTCTTC.

This clonotype was observed a few times. The DNA of the CDR3 is TGCAGTGCTAGACCGGGACAGGGAAGCTCCTACGAGCAGTACTTC. Translation gives CSARPGQGSSYEQYF. The chain recombines TRBV20-1 with TRBJ2-7, with 9 bases matching TRBD1. The CDR3 loop spans 15 amino acids. The germline V gene encodes CDR1 DFQATT and CDR2 SNEGSKA (reference sequence). J was trimmed by 0 bases and V by 2 bases; bases with no gene match: 5.

This clonotype was detected ten times or more. This rearrangement joins TRBV12-3 or TRBV12-4 to TRBJ2-1; 10 bases agree with TRBD2. This CDR3 contains 17 residues. V lost 9 bases, J lost 7 bases, and 18 bases stayed unmatched. This chain's CDR3 is CARRGRGAGGPGNEQFF. The CDR3 nucleotides are TGTGCCAGGAGGGGGAGAGGAGCGGGAGGGCCAGGGAATGAGCAGTTCTTC.

At least ten counts were recorded for this clonotype. This CDR3 reads CASSFLGGGKHEQFF. The DNA of the CDR3 is TGTGCCAGCAGTTTTCTGGGGGGGGGCAAGCATGAGCAGTTCTTC. The V and J genes are TRBV12-3 or TRBV12-4 and TRBJ2-1, with TRBD2 as a possible D gene (7 bases). This CDR3 has 15 residues. V was cut by 3 bases and J by 8 bases, with 17 bases left in between.

The chain carries TRBV2 and TRBJ2-2; TRBD1 matches at 10 bases. Germline V CDR1 and CDR2: SNHLY, FYNNEI. Losses at the gene ends were 7 bases for V and 9 bases for J; bases not matched to a gene: 8. The CDR3 is 14 amino acids. The CDR3 DNA reads TGTGCCAGCATGGTGGACAGGGGGATCCGGGAGCTGTTTTTT. It yields the protein CASMVDRGIRELFF. Full variable domain (outside the CDR3, taken from reference TRBV2 and TRBJ2-2): EPEVTQTPSHQVTQMGQEVILRCVPISNHLYFYWYRQILGQKVEFLVSFYNNEISEKSEIFDDQFSVERPDGSNFTLKIRSTKLEDSAMYFCASMVDRGIRELFFGEGSRLTVL.

The gene calls are TRBV20-1 and TRBJ2-3; 13 bases match TRBD2. CDR3 length: 16 residues. Looked up from germline, CDR1 is DFQATT and CDR2 is SNEGSKA (reference sequence). V dropped 6 bases and J dropped 2; count of bases not matched to a gene: 8. The CDR3 DNA follows: TGCAGTGCCTCGACTAGCGGGGGGTTGCCCACAGATACGCAGTATTTT. It specifies CSASTSGGLPTDTQYF.

This clonotype came up many times. The chain joins TRBV20-1 to TRBJ2-1, with 7 nucleotides matching TRBD2. CDR3 length: 14 residues. Trimming took 5 bases from V and 0 from J; bases not matched to a gene: 4. Per germline, CDR1 DFQATT and CDR2 SNEGSKA (reference sequence). CDR3 protein: CSAYRDYSYNEQFF. CDR3 sequence (DNA): TGCAGTGCTTACCGGGACTACTCCTACAATGAGCAGTTCTTC.

This clonotype was observed at least ten times. J is TRBJ2-1 and V is TRBV12-3 or TRBV12-4; D remains ambiguous. Trimming pared 3 bases from V and 9 bases from J, leaving 6 bases between. The CDR3 is 11 amino acids. Written as DNA, the CDR3 is TGTGCCAGCAGTTTGGACGGTGAGCAGTTCTTC. Protein sequence: CASSLDGEQFF.